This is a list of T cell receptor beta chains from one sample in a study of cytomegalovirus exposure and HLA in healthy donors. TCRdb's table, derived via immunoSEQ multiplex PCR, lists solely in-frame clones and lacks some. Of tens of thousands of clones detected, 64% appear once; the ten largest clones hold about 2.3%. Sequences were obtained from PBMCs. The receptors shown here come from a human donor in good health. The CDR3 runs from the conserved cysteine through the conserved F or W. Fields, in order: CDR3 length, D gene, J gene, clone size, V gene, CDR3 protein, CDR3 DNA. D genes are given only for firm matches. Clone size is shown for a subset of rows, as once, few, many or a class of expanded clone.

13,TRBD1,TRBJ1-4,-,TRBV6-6,CASSSGTGSKLFF,TGTGCCAGCAGTTCCGGGACAGGGAGTAAACTGTTTTTT
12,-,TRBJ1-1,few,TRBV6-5,CASSSGQTTAFF,TGTGCCAGCAGTAGCGGACAGACGACAGCTTTCTTT
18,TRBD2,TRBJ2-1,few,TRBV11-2,CASSSGLAGESSYNEQFF,TGTGCCAGCAGCTCGGGACTAGCGGGGGAGAGCTCCTACAATGAGCAGTTCTTC
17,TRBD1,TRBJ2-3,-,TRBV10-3,CAISESFTGRGQDTQYF,TGTGCCATCAGTGAGTCTTTTACGGGCAGGGGGCAAGATACGCAGTATTTT
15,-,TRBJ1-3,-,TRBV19,CASSIDRTSGNTIYF,TGTGCCAGTAGTATCGACAGAACCTCTGGAAACACCATATATTTT
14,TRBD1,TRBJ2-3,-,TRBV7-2,CASSLGQGTDTQYF,TGTGCCAGCAGCTTAGGACAGGGTACAGATACGCAGTATTTT
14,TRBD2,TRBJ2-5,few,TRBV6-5,CASSGPGGLGTQYF,TGTGCCAGCAGTGGACCGGGGGGGCTTGGGACCCAGTACTTC
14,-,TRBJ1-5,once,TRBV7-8,CASSLAPGSQPQHF,TGTGCCAGCAGCTTAGCTCCCGGGTCCCAGCCCCAGCATTTT
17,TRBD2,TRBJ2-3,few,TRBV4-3,CASSQDLQRGAPDTQYF,TGCGCCAGCAGCCAAGATTTGCAGCGGGGGGCCCCAGATACGCAGTATTTT
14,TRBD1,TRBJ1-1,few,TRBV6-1,CASRHTGGGTEAFF,TGTGCCAGCAGGCATACAGGGGGAGGAACTGAAGCTTTCTTT
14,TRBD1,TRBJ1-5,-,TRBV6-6,CASSYLDRDQPQHF,TGTGCCAGCAGTTACCTGGACAGGGATCAGCCCCAGCATTTT
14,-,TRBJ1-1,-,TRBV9,CASSGGGQNTEAFF,TGTGCCAGCAGCGGGGGAGGGCAAAACACTGAAGCTTTCTTT
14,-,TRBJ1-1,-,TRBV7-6,CASSGGGKNTEAFF,TGTGCCAGCAGCGGGGGGGGGAAGAACACTGAAGCTTTCTTT
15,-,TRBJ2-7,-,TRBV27,CASSLNGESFNEQYF,TGTGCCAGCAGTTTAAATGGGGAGAGTTTCAACGAGCAGTACTTC
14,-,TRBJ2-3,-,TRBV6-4,CASSERGDTDTQYF,TGTGCCAGCAGTGAGCGGGGAGACACAGATACGCAGTATTTT
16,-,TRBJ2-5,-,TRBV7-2,CASSYQGAGSQETQYF,TGTGCCAGCAGTTACCAAGGGGCGGGGTCCCAAGAGACCCAGTACTTC
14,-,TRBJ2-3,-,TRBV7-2,CASSITRSTDTQYF,TGTGCCAGCAGCATCACTAGGAGCACAGATACGCAGTATTTT
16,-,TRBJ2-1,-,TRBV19,CASNWGLSSPGNEQFF,TGTGCCAGTAATTGGGGCCTCTCCTCCCCCGGCAATGAGCAGTTCTTC
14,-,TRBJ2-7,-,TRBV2,CASSYNRFSYEQYF,TGTGCCAGCAGTTACAACAGGTTTTCCTACGAGCAGTACTTC
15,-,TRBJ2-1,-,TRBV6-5,CASSYSRGSYNEQFF,TGTGCCAGCAGTTACTCGCGGGGCTCCTACAATGAGCAGTTCTTC
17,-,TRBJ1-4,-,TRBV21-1,CASSPSRDRGFWEKLFF,TGTGCCAGCAGCCCGTCCCGGGACAGGGGGTTTTGGGAAAAACTGTTTTTT
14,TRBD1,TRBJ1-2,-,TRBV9,CASSQAGQGNGYTF,TGTGCCAGCAGCCAGGCCGGACAGGGCAATGGCTACACCTTC
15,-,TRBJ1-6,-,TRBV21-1,CASSKAGQVYSPLHF,TGTGCCAGCAGCAAAGCGGGACAGGTCTATTCACCCCTCCACTTT